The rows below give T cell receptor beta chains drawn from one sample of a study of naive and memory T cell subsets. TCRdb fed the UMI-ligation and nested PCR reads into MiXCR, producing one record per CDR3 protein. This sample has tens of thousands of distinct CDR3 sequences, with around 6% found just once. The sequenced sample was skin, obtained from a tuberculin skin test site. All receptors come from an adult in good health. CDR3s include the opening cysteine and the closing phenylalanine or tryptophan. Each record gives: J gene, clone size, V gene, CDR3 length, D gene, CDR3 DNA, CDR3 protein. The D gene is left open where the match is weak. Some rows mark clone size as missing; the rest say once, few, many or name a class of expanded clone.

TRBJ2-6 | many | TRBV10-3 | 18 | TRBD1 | TGTGCCATCAGTGACATAGGGGACAGGGGCTCTGGGGCCAACGTCCTGACTTTC | CAISDIGDRGSGANVLTF
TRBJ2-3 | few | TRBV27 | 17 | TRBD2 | TGTGCCAGCAGTTCTGGCCATCTAGCGGGAGTGACAGATACGCAGTATTTT | CASSSGHLAGVTDTQYF
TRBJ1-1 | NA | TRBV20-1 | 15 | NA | NA | CSARVVGTGAHKVLF
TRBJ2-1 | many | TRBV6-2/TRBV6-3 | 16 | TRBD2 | TGTGCCAGCACCCCGGGACTAGTCGTTTCCTACAATGAGCAGTTCTTC | CASTPGLVVSYNEQFF
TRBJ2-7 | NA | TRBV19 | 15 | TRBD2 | TGTGCCAGTAGCCAACGGCGGGAGGGCCGATACGAGCAGTACTTC | CASSQRREGRYEQYF
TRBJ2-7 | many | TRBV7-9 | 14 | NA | TGTGCCAGCAGCTTAGAACCGCCTACCTACGAGCAGTACTTC | CASSLEPPTYEQYF
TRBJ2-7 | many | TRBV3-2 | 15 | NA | TGTGCCAGCAGCCAAGATAAGCAGAGATACTACGAGCAGTACTTC | CASSQDKQRYYEQYF
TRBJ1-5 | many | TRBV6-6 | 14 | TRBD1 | TGTGCCAGCAGAGCTGGGACAGGAGATCAGCCCCAGCATTTT | CASRAGTGDQPQHF
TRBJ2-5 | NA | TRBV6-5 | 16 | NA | TGTGCCAGCAGTTACGGGGTAGTCTTGGGCCACGAGACCCAGTACTTC | CASSYGVVLGHETQYF
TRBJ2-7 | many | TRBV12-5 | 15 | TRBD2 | TGTGCTAGTGGTTTGGGACTAGCGGGGCCCTACGAGCAGTACTTC | CASGLGLAGPYEQYF
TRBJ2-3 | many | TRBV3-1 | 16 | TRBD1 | TGTGCCAGCAGCCAATACCGGGACAGGGACGCAGATACGCAGTATTTT | CASSQYRDRDADTQYF